These 27 T cell receptor beta chains share one sample of origin, sequenced in a study of T cell responses to AZD1222 COVID-19 vaccine. Repertoires were generated with immunoSEQ multiplex PCR, while TCRdb's copy carries only in-frame clones and drops some. The sample lists approximately 120,000 clones, 89% seen once, with roughly 1.6% in the top ten. The sample consisted of peripheral blood, taken on day 0 of AZD1222 vaccination. The receptor source for this set is an adult in good health.

CDR3: CASSFFDRGPAENPYEQYF. The CDR3 nucleotides are TGTGCCAGCAGCTTCTTTGACAGGGGGCCAGCGGAAAACCCCTACGAGCAGTACTTC. J is TRBJ2-7 and V is TRBV11-2; TRBD1 matches 10 bases. The CDR3 covers 19 residues. Germline assignment: CDR1 SGHAT and CDR2 FQNNGV. J was trimmed by 2 bases and V by 3 bases; bases with no gene match: 16.

The genes are TRBV7-2 and TRBJ2-7; 7 bases agree with TRBD1. In germline, CDR1 is SGHTA, CDR2 FQGNSA. V dropped 6 bases and J dropped 1; count of bases not matched to a gene: 6. The CDR3 spans 14 residues. CDR3 nucleotides: TGTGCCAGCAGTCAAAGGGACAGTTCCTACGAGCAGTACTTC. Encoded protein: CASSQRDSSYEQYF.

The genes are TRBV4-3 and TRBJ2-7; 7 nucleotides line up with TRBD2. The CDR3 is made up of 14 amino acids. CDR1 LGHNA and CDR2 YSLEER come from the germline V gene. V was clipped by 1 base and J by 1 base; unmatched bases: 1. This chain's CDR3 is CASSQGDYSYEQYF. In DNA, the CDR3 is TGCGCCAGCAGCCAAGGGGACTATTCCTACGAGCAGTACTTC.

The V gene is TRBV5-4, the J gene TRBJ2-5; 8 bases line up with TRBD2. The V gene end was trimmed by 4 bases and the J gene end by 1 base; junction bases not matched to a gene: 3. Germline values: CDR1 SGHNT, CDR2 YYREEE (reference sequence). The CDR3 totals 14 residues. The CDR3 DNA reads TGTGCCAGCAGCACGGGGGGGGTCCAAGAGACCCAGTACTTC. Translation gives CASSTGGVQETQYF.

The chain employs TRBV11-3 and TRBJ2-1, with 7 bases identical to TRBD1. The junction had 5 bases not matched to a gene; V was cut back by 3 bases and J by 9 bases. Germline V CDR1 and CDR2: SGHNT, YENEEA. CDR3 length: 13 residues. The CDR3 reads CASSFQGEREQFF. CDR3 sequence (DNA): TGTGCCAGCAGCTTCCAGGGGGAGCGTGAGCAGTTCTTC.

The CDR3 nucleotides are TGTGCCAGTAGTATAGGGACAGGGAACACTGAAGCTTTCTTT. It codes for CASSIGTGNTEAFF. The V and J genes are TRBV19 and TRBJ1-1, with 7 positions matching TRBD1. CDR1 and CDR2 (germline): LNHDA, SQIVND (reference sequence). The trim removed 1 base at V and 1 base at J, leaving 0 bases unmatched. The CDR3 contains 14 residues.

The count of this clone is one. The DNA for the CDR3 is TGTGCCAGCAGCTTAGTTCAGGGTTGGGAGGAGACCCAGTACTTC. Its translation is CASSLVQGWEETQYF. The rearrangement links TRBV11-2 to TRBJ2-5; D assignment may be TRBD1 or TRBD2 (5 bases each). In germline, CDR1 is SGHAT, CDR2 FQNNGV. This CDR3 is built from 15 residues. Trimming took 1 base from V and 5 from J, leaving 14 bases between them.

The chain couples TRBV12-5 to TRBJ1-2; D is ambiguous. Germline V CDR1 and CDR2: LGHNT, FRNRAP. The CDR3 runs to 14 residues. Trimming removed 4 bases from V and 8 bases from J, with 17 bases in between. This chain's CDR3 is CASGYPRQKRGYTF. CDR3 bases: TGTGCTAGTGGTTACCCACGACAAAAGCGGGGCTACACCTTC. The full variable domain, rest sourced from reference TRBV12-5 and TRBJ1-2, is DARVTQTPRHKVTEMGQEVTMRCQPILGHNTVFWYRQTMMQGLELLAYFRNRAPLDDSGMPKDRFSAEMPDATLATLKIQPSEPRDSAVYFCASGYPRQKRGYTFGSGTRLTVV.

The chain employs TRBV4-3 and TRBJ2-3; D not resolved. The CDR3 runs to 15 residues. Germline CDR1 is LGHNA and CDR2 is YSLEER. V was trimmed by 0 bases and J by 4 bases, leaving 11 bases between them. In DNA, the CDR3 is TGCGCCAGCAGCCAAGAATTAAGCCCCCCAGATACGCAGTATTTT. Encoded protein: CASSQELSPPDTQYF.

The chain links TRBV9 to TRBJ1-2; 9 bases align to TRBD1. Unmatched junction bases numbered 8, after V lost 0 bases and J lost 8 bases. Germline loops: CDR1 SGDLS, CDR2 YYNGEE. The CDR3 extends over 15 amino acids. Here the CDR3 DNA reads TGTGCCAGCAGCGTAGCCCCACAGGGGGCAAGGGGCTACACCTTC. As protein: CASSVAPQGARGYTF.

This rearrangement joins TRBV15 to TRBJ2-7; TRBD2 is a possible D gene (5 bases). With 0 bases removed from V and 4 bases from J, the gap between germline ends came to 13 bases. CDR3 length: 15 residues. Germline loops: CDR1 LNHNV, CDR2 YYDKDF (reference sequence). CDR3 residues: CATSRDSLAWYEQYF. The CDR3 bases are TGTGCCACCAGCAGAGATAGCCTAGCTTGGTACGAGCAGTACTTC.

The chain joins TRBV19 to TRBJ2-7; 10 bases agree with TRBD1. The CDR3 spans 17 residues. Germline V gene data show CDR1 as LNHDA and CDR2 as SQIVND (reference sequence). The V gene end was trimmed by 6 bases and the J gene end by 3 bases; junction bases not matched to a gene: 14. The CDR3: CASRLRWGTGDDYEQYF. In DNA form, the CDR3 reads TGTGCCAGTAGACTAAGGTGGGGGACAGGGGATGACTACGAGCAGTACTTC.

This chain joins TRBV5-1 and TRBJ2-7; D is perhaps TRBD1 (6 bases). V gave up 4 bases and J gave up 2 bases, with 13 bases separating them. The CDR3 contains 14 residues. The germline V gene encodes CDR1 SGHRS and CDR2 YFSETQ. CDR3 sequence reads: CASSGGQTAYEQYF. CDR3 nucleotides: TGCGCCAGCAGCGGCGGACAGACAGCCTACGAGCAGTACTTC.

This clone was seen more than once but under ten times. The chain links TRBV5-4 to TRBJ2-7; 11 bases are a match to TRBD2. V lost 2 bases, J lost 7 bases, and 5 bases stayed unmatched. The germline V gene encodes CDR1 SGHNT and CDR2 YYREEE (reference sequence). The CDR3 consists of 14 residues. The CDR3: CASSFKLAGEEQYF. The CDR3 bases are TGTGCCAGCAGCTTTAAACTAGCGGGGGAAGAGCAGTACTTC.

The chain employs TRBV3-1 (or the pseudogene TRBV3-2) and TRBJ1-1; TRBD1 is a possible D gene (6 bases). Looked up from germline, CDR1 is LGHDT and CDR2 is YNNKEL (reference sequence). V was cut by 2 bases and J by 1 base, with 11 bases left in between. The CDR3 extends over 15 amino acids. DNA of the CDR3: TGTGCCAGCAGCCAACGGGGGCCCACGAACACTGAAGCTTTCTTT. Protein: CASSQRGPTNTEAFF.

The V and J genes are TRBV28 and TRBJ2-7; maybe TRBD2 (5 bases). From germline, CDR1 is MDHEN and CDR2 SYDVKM. V dropped 3 bases and J dropped 0 bases, with 9 bases sitting between them. The CDR3 runs 14 residues. The CDR3 sequence is CASSFMTNSYEQYF. DNA of the CDR3: TGTGCCAGCAGTTTTATGACTAACTCCTACGAGCAGTACTTC.

The chain combines TRBV18 with TRBJ1-5; D unresolved. Germline assignment: CDR1 KGHSH and CDR2 LQKENI. Trimming took off 0 bases at V and 0 bases at J, with 3 bases between the two ends. This CDR3 is built from 14 residues. For the CDR3, the DNA is TGTGCCAGCTCACCACCGTATAGCAATCAGCCCCAGCATTTT. Translating gives CASSPPYSNQPQHF. Drawing the rest from reference TRBV18 and TRBJ1-5, the complete variable domain is NAGVMQNPRHLVRRRGQEARLRCSPMKGHSHVYWYRQLPEEGLKFMVYLQKENIIDESGMPKERFSAEFPKEGPSILRIQQVVRGDSAAYFCASSPPYSNQPQHFGDGTRLSIL.

The chain carries TRBV27 and TRBJ1-1; D call uncertain. The ends were cut back, 3 bases at V and 5 bases at J, with 13 bases in the middle. The CDR3 sequence is 14 residues long. CDR1 and CDR2 from the germline V gene are MNHEY and SMNVEV (reference sequence). For the CDR3, the DNA is TGTGCCAGCAGTTTTCACGGAAGCGGGACTGAAGCTTTCTTT. Amino acids: CASSFHGSGTEAFF.

V gene TRBV19 combines with J gene TRBJ2-7; 9 bases are a match to TRBD1. CDR3 length: 14 amino acids. Germline CDR1 LNHDA, CDR2 SQIVND (reference sequence). After removal of 6 bases from V and 1 base from J, the junction contained 4 bases not matched to a gene. The CDR3 reads CASRMTGGSYEQYF. The CDR3 DNA sequence: TGTGCCAGTAGAATGACAGGGGGATCCTACGAGCAGTACTTC.

This clone was counted between two and nine times. The chain has TRBV21-1 and TRBJ2-5; TRBD1 reflects the table's D call only, with no check against the DNA. TRBV21-1 is classified as a pseudogene. There are 22 residues in the CDR3. CDR3 region: CASSKESWDRGREPMGGETQYF. The DNA for the CDR3 is TGTGCCAGCAGCAAAGAATCATGGGACAGGGGGCGAGAACCAATGGGAGGAGAGACCCAGTACTTC.

CDR3 sequence reads: CASSLGRTSGSDEQFF. The CDR3 nucleotides read TGTGCCAGCAGCTTAGGGAGGACTAGCGGGAGCGATGAGCAGTTCTTC. The rearrangement joins TRBV7-9 to TRBJ2-1; 13 bases line up with TRBD2. This CDR3 comprises 16 residues. J lost 8 bases, V lost 1 base, and 5 bases had no gene match. Germline CDR1 and CDR2: SEHNR and FQNEAQ (reference sequence).

This chain uses TRBV6-5 with TRBJ2-7; the D is unclear. The ends were cut back, 6 bases at V and 2 bases at J, with 17 bases in the middle. This CDR3 region has 15 residues. Germline assignment: CDR1 MNHEY and CDR2 SVGAGI. The CDR3 DNA is TGTGCCAGCAGCACTGGAGTGCGGAAGACCTACGAGCAGTACTTC. It specifies CASSTGVRKTYEQYF.

The chain combines TRBV11-3 with TRBJ2-5; 8 nucleotides match TRBD2. After removal of 4 bases from V and 5 bases from J, the junction contained 12 bases not matched to a gene. Germline assignment: CDR1 SGHNT and CDR2 YENEEA. This CDR3 has 16 amino acids. The CDR3 sequence: CASSSSGTRYDETQYF. Written as DNA, the CDR3 is TGTGCCAGCAGCTCCTCCGGGACTAGGTATGACGAGACCCAGTACTTC. Based on the CDR3 plus reference TRBV11-3 and TRBJ2-5, the full variable domain is EAGVVQSPRYKIIEKKQPVAFWCNPISGHNTLYWYLQNLGQGPELLIRYENEEAVDDSQLPKDRFSAERLKGVDSTLKIQPAELGDSAVYLCASSSSGTRYDETQYFGPGTRLLVL.

The chain joins TRBV14 to TRBJ2-7; TRBD1 aligns across 9 bases. With V trimmed by 2 bases and J by 2 bases, 4 bases remained unmatched. The CDR3 length is 15 residues. Germline V lookup: CDR1 SGHDN, CDR2 FVKESK. The CDR3 DNA reads as TGTGCCAGCAGCCAATGGGGACAGGGACCCTACGAGCAGTACTTC. Its translation is CASSQWGQGPYEQYF. Full variable domain (outside the CDR3, taken from reference TRBV14 and TRBJ2-7): EAGVTQFPSHSVIEKGQTVTLRCDPISGHDNLYWYRRVMGKEIKFLLHFVKESKQDESGMPNNRFLAERTGGTYSTLKVQPAELEDSGVYFCASSQWGQGPYEQYFGPGTRLTVT.

The chain combines TRBV19 with TRBJ2-1; 13 bases are a match to TRBD2. Trimming took 11 bases from V and 8 from J; bases not matched to a gene: 9. The CDR3 totals 14 residues. In germline, CDR1 is LNHDA, CDR2 SQIVND (reference sequence). The CDR3: CASSLLAGGDEQFF. The DNA for the CDR3 is TGTGCCTCCTCCTTACTAGCGGGAGGGGATGAGCAGTTCTTC. Complete variable domain (other parts from reference TRBV19 and TRBJ2-1): DGGITQSPKYLFRKEGQNVTLSCEQNLNHDAMYWYRQDPGQGLRLIYYSQIVNDFQKGDIAEGYSVSREKKESFPLTVTSAQKNPTAFYLCASSLLAGGDEQFFGPGTRLTVL.

V is TRBV24-1 and J is TRBJ2-5; D gene ambiguous. The germline CDR1 and CDR2 sequences are KGHDR and SFDVKD. V was cut by 5 bases and J by 5 bases, with 8 bases left in between. The CDR3 sequence is 12 residues long. The DNA for the CDR3 is TGTGCCACCAGTGCTGGTCAGGAGACCCAGTACTTC. Amino acid sequence: CATSAGQETQYF.

The chain has TRBV7-2 and TRBJ1-1; D perhaps matches TRBD1 (6 bases). Germline assignment: CDR1 SGHTA and CDR2 FQGNSA. The CDR3 runs to 17 residues. Trimming pared 4 bases from V and 0 bases from J, leaving 18 bases between. The CDR3 loop is CASSSKRTVLMNTEAFF. The CDR3 nucleotides read TGTGCCAGCAGCTCAAAGAGGACAGTACTCATGAACACTGAAGCTTTCTTT.